These T cell receptor beta chains were read from a single sample in a study of Graves' ophthalmopathy and Graves' hyperthyroidism. From the multiplex PCR reads, TCRdb called clonotypes with MiXCR, one entry per CDR3 protein. In the table there are some 750,000 distinct CDR3 sequences, 35% to 50% of which are singletons. Input material: peripheral blood. Receptor source: an adult man with Graves' ophthalmopathy. The CDR3 runs from the conserved cysteine through the conserved F or W. A D gene is named only where the DNA matches it firmly. A row's size may be missing; if present it is once, few, many or a size class.

cdr3_length	v_call	d_call	clone_size	j_call	cdr3_aa	cdr3_nt
14	TRBV25-1	-	-	TRBJ1-6	CASKDGTLTSPLHF	TGTGCCAGCAAGGATGGGACTCTAACTTCCCCCCTCCACTTT
12	TRBV19	-	many	TRBJ2-6	CASSRQTNVLTF	TGTGCCAGTAGTAGACAAACAAACGTCCTGACTTTC
13	TRBV7-9	TRBD1	-	TRBJ2-5	CASSPLTGGHQYF	TGTGCCAGCAGCCCCCTAACAGGGGGCCACCAGTACTTC
17	TRBV10-3	TRBD1	-	TRBJ2-6	CAINAGTGGTGANVLTF	TGTGCCATCAATGCCGGGACAGGGGGAACCGGGGCCAACGTCCTGACTTTC
15	TRBV9	TRBD1	few	TRBJ2-5	CASSVQGASQETQYF	TGTGCCAGCAGCGTACAGGGGGCCTCCCAAGAGACCCAGTACTTC
13	TRBV29-1	TRBD2	few	TRBJ2-7	CSRTAGGNYEQYF	TGCAGCCGGACGGCGGGAGGGAACTACGAGCAGTACTTC
15	TRBV25-1	-	-	TRBJ1-2	CASSHGGGANYGYTF	TGTGCCAGCAGCCACGGGGGGGGAGCTAACTATGGCTACACCTTC
14	TRBV29-1	TRBD1	-	TRBJ1-3	CSVEAGGSGNTIYF	TGCAGCGTTGAAGCAGGGGGCTCTGGAAACACCATATATTTT
12	TRBV20-1	-	-	TRBJ1-2	CSASRVEYGYTF	TGCAGTGCTAGTCGTGTCGAGTATGGCTACACCTTC
16	TRBV5-4	-	-	TRBJ1-4	CASSVEGTKSNEKLFF	TGTGCCAGCAGCGTGGAAGGGACTAAGAGCAATGAAAAACTGTTTTTT
15	TRBV2	TRBD2	-	TRBJ2-1	CASSEGLAGGREQFF	TGTGCCAGCAGTGAAGGGCTAGCGGGGGGGAGGGAGCAGTTCTTC
12	TRBV29-1	TRBD1	many	TRBJ2-7	CSGRDRGYEQYF	TGCAGCGGTAGGGACAGGGGCTACGAGCAGTACTTC
15	TRBV20-1	-	once	TRBJ2-5	CSARGIAEGTETQYF	TGCAGTGCTAGAGGTATAGCGGAAGGGACAGAGACCCAGTACTTC
14	TRBV7-2	-	-	TRBJ2-2	CASSPNIGTGELFF	TGTGCCAGCAGCCCGAACATAGGCACCGGGGAGCTGTTTTTT
14	TRBV5-6	-	-	TRBJ1-2	CATPLWYTNYGYTF	TGTGCCACCCCACTTTGGTATACTAACTATGGCTACACCTTC
13	TRBV20-1	TRBD1	-	TRBJ2-7	CSASRTGDYEQYF	TGCAGTGCTAGCAGGACAGGCGACTACGAGCAGTACTTC
14	TRBV25-1	-	-	TRBJ2-2	CASSERPSTGELFF	TGTGCCAGCAGCGAAAGACCGAGCACCGGGGAGCTGTTTTTT
17	TRBV7-9	TRBD1	many	TRBJ1-1	CASSQTGFWVKNTEAFF	TGTGCCAGCAGCCAGACAGGGTTTTGGGTAAAGAACACTGAAGCTTTCTTT
12	TRBV12-3/TRBV12-4	-	many	TRBJ1-2	CASSLGAERYTF	TGTGCCAGCAGTTTGGGGGCGGAACGCTACACCTTC
13	TRBV12-3/TRBV12-4	TRBD1	many	TRBJ2-7	CASSSDRSYEQYF	TGTGCCAGCAGTTCGGACAGGTCCTACGAGCAGTACTTC
15	TRBV11-2	TRBD1	-	TRBJ2-1	CASSEPPQGANKQFF	TGTGCCAGCAGCGAACCCCCACAGGGGGCAAATAAGCAGTTCTTC